Each of the 27 T cell receptor beta chains below was sequenced from the same sample in a study of identical twins. TCRdb fed the 5' RACE reads into MiXCR, producing one record per CDR3 protein. This repertoire shows some 240,000 distinct CDR3 sequences, approximately 8.3% found once; its top ten account for approximately 3%. This same sample was also part of a study on yellow fever vaccine responses in identical twins.

The sample comprised CD8+ T cells sorted from blood. The source is a woman aged 18-29 years in good health.

DNA for the CDR3: TGTGCCAGCAGTGAAGGTCGGCTAACCACCGGGGAGCTGTTTTTT. Translating gives CASSEGRLTTGELFF. The chain uses TRBV2 and TRBJ2-2; D call uncertain. The CDR3 is 15 residues long. The V gene lost 1 base and the J gene lost 4 bases, with 10 bases spanning the gap. Germline CDR1 SNHLY, CDR2 FYNNEI. The variable domain in full, with the rest retrieved from reference TRBV2 and TRBJ2-2, is EPEVTQTPSHQVTQMGQEVILRCVPISNHLYFYWYRQILGQKVEFLVSFYNNEISEKSEIFDDQFSVERPDGSNFTLKIRSTKLEDSAMYFCASSEGRLTTGELFFGEGSRLTVL.

This clonotype has more than one count but fewer than ten. The chain links TRBV4-3 to TRBJ2-2; D gene unclear. Per germline, CDR1 LGHNA and CDR2 YSLEER. Trimming removed 0 bases at V and 4 bases at J, with 6 bases between. CDR3 length: 14 residues. The CDR3 spells CASSQDSLTGELFF. The DNA for the CDR3 is TGCGCCAGCAGCCAAGACAGTCTCACCGGGGAGCTGTTTTTT.

This clonotype was observed at least ten times. The chain couples TRBV5-1 to TRBJ2-7; 8 nucleotides align to TRBD2. CDR1 is SGHRS, CDR2 YFSETQ, per germline. The V gene end was trimmed by 0 bases and the J gene end by 2 bases; junction bases not matched to a gene: 10. CDR3 length equals 17 residues. The CDR3 sequence is CASSLELAGRPAYEQYF. The CDR3 coding sequence is TGCGCCAGCAGCTTGGAGCTAGCGGGCCGACCGGCCTACGAGCAGTACTTC.

In its sample, this clonotype was seen many times. This chain joins TRBV29-1 and TRBJ2-7; 7 bases agree with TRBD2. Trimming removed 4 bases from V and 2 bases from J; junction bases left unmatched: 2. Germline loops: CDR1 SQVTM, CDR2 ANQGSEA. CDR3 length equals 12 residues. The CDR3: CSVASGTYEQYF. The CDR3, as DNA: TGCAGCGTTGCTAGCGGAACCTACGAGCAGTACTTC.

This clonotype was picked up a small number of times. The chain joins TRBV28 to TRBJ2-7; 7 bases agree with TRBD1. The CDR3 contains 15 residues. V trimming: 6 bases; J trimming: 0 bases; junction bases outside the gene matches: 8. Looked up from germline, CDR1 is MDHEN and CDR2 is SYDVKM. This chain's CDR3 is CASSYRGLSSYEQYF. CDR3 sequence (DNA): TGTGCCAGCAGCTATAGGGGGCTGAGCTCCTACGAGCAGTACTTC.

This clonotype was seen ten or more times. This chain joins TRBV12-3 or TRBV12-4 and TRBJ2-1; maybe TRBD2 (6 bases). V was trimmed by 5 bases and J by 8 bases, leaving 13 bases between them. The CDR3 has 13 residues. The DNA for the CDR3 is TGTGCCAGCAGTGACACAAGGGAGGATGAGCAGTTCTTC. Its translation: CASSDTREDEQFF.

This clonotype was observed many times. The chain recombines TRBV29-1 with TRBJ2-2; possibly TRBD2 for D (5 bases). The CDR3 has 15 amino acids. Germline lookup yields CDR1 SQVTM and CDR2 ANQGSEA. V dropped 6 bases and J dropped 0 bases, with 14 bases sitting between them. For the CDR3, the DNA is TGCAGCGTCCCCGGATTGGACTCGAACACCGGGGAGCTGTTTTTT. It codes for CSVPGLDSNTGELFF.

This clonotype was detected ten times or more. The gene calls are TRBV7-9 and TRBJ1-4; D remains unclear. Germline lookup yields CDR1 SEHNR and CDR2 FQNEAQ (reference sequence). V was pared by 8 bases and J by 1 base, with 11 bases between. The CDR3 loop spans 14 amino acids. This CDR3 is CASAQAVTNEKLFF. Here the CDR3 DNA reads TGTGCCAGCGCCCAGGCGGTAACTAATGAAAAACTGTTTTTT.

This chain links TRBV7-9 with TRBJ2-5; 10 nucleotides agree with TRBD2. Looked up from germline, CDR1 is SEHNR and CDR2 is FQNEAQ (reference sequence). This CDR3 is 15 amino acids long. V lost 5 bases and J lost 5; bases outside the gene matches: 8. The CDR3 bases are TGTGCCAGCAGCCCCCCGCTAGCGGGAGTGGAGACCCAGTACTTC. Amino acid sequence: CASSPPLAGVETQYF.

This clonotype was found a few times. The chain is built from TRBV7-9 and TRBJ2-1, with 8 bases matching TRBD1. V was pared by 5 bases and J by 7 bases, with 13 bases of the junction left unmatched. This CDR3 spans 16 amino acids. Germline V gives CDR1 SEHNR, CDR2 FQNEAQ (reference sequence). CDR3: CASSPTDRGLGNEQFF. CDR3 DNA: TGTGCCAGCAGCCCGACTGACAGGGGTTTGGGGAATGAGCAGTTCTTC.

The V and J genes are TRBV6-2 or TRBV6-3 and TRBJ2-7; D may correspond to TRBD1 or TRBD2 (5 bases each). Deletions cut 5 bases from V and 3 bases from J, with 14 bases between. The CDR3 extends over 14 amino acids. Per the germline V gene, CDR1 is MNHEY and CDR2 is SVGEGT. The CDR3 spells CASSSRDQDYEQYF. CDR3 DNA: TGTGCCAGCAGTAGCCGGGACCAAGACTACGAGCAGTACTTC.

The chain couples TRBV19 to TRBJ2-3; possibly TRBD1 for D (6 bases). Per germline, CDR1 LNHDA and CDR2 SQIVND (reference sequence). The CDR3 spans 15 residues. V was clipped by 1 base and J by 2 bases, with 10 bases between them. The DNA for the CDR3 is TGTGCCAGTAGTATAGGTACAGGGTCCACAGATACGCAGTATTTT. As protein: CASSIGTGSTDTQYF.

The chain recombines TRBV2 with TRBJ2-2; D is ambiguous. The CDR3 runs 15 residues. Germline V gene lookup returns CDR1 SNHLY and CDR2 FYNNEI. V gave up 6 bases and J gave up 6 bases, with 17 bases separating them. The CDR3 sequence: CASRLGQNPAGELFF. The CDR3 DNA follows: TGTGCCAGCAGGCTTGGCCAAAACCCCGCCGGGGAGCTGTTTTTT.

In its sample, this clonotype was seen many times. The chain links TRBV5-1 to TRBJ2-1, with TRBD2 matching over 8 bases. The CDR3 consists of 15 residues. Germline V gene data show CDR1 as SGHRS and CDR2 as YFSETQ. The V and J ends lost 2 bases and 8 bases, in that order; junction bases with no gene match: 9. The CDR3 DNA sequence: TGCGCCAGCAGCTTACCGGGACTAGGTTGCGATGAGCAGTTCTTC. Amino acid sequence: CASSLPGLGCDEQFF.

This clonotype has more than one count but fewer than ten. The chain combines TRBV7-9 with TRBJ2-3, with a tentative D call TRBD2 (7 bases). The germline V and J ends were trimmed by 4 bases and 8 bases, with 25 bases remaining between them. Germline lookup yields CDR1 SEHNR and CDR2 FQNEAQ (reference sequence). CDR3 size: 17 residues. The CDR3 region is CASSSSDSGRGRGTQYF. The CDR3 DNA reads TGTGCCAGCAGCTCATCAGATAGCGGGCGGGGGCGTGGTACGCAGTATTTT.

This clonotype was observed a handful of times. The chain has TRBV20-1 and TRBJ2-7; no firm D call. Trimming removed 3 bases at V and 0 bases at J, with 12 bases between. Germline assignment: CDR1 DFQATT and CDR2 SNEGSKA (reference sequence). The CDR3 length is 14 residues. For the CDR3, the DNA is TGCAGTGCTAGTGACTTTTTAAACTCCTACGAGCAGTACTTC. Its translation is CSASDFLNSYEQYF.

This chain joins TRBV7-9 and TRBJ2-7; D ambiguous. The CDR3 loop spans 13 amino acids. Trimming removed 3 bases from V and 2 bases from J, with 8 bases in between. Germline values: CDR1 SEHNR, CDR2 FQNEAQ (reference sequence). The CDR3 here is CASSLKAAYEQYF. The CDR3 DNA is TGTGCCAGCAGCTTGAAGGCAGCCTACGAGCAGTACTTC.

The sample holds a few counts of this clonotype. The genes are TRBV27 and TRBJ2-7, with TRBD1 as a possible D gene (5 bases). CDR3 length: 13 amino acids. V was pared by 2 bases and J by 5 bases, with 10 bases between. Germline values: CDR1 MNHEY, CDR2 SMNVEV (reference sequence). In DNA form, the CDR3 reads TGTGCCAGCAGTTTACCAGGGTCCAACGAGCAGTACTTC. This translates into CASSLPGSNEQYF.

This clonotype has a count of ten or more. The chain employs TRBV27 and TRBJ2-5; D ambiguous. V was cut by 4 bases and J by 0 bases, with 9 bases left in between. This CDR3 comprises 14 residues. In germline, CDR1 is MNHEY, CDR2 SMNVEV (reference sequence). The CDR3 DNA follows: TGTGCCAGCAGTTCCCTTCTATACCAAGAGACCCAGTACTTC. Protein product: CASSSLLYQETQYF.

This clonotype turned up a few times. The rearrangement joins TRBV7-9 to TRBJ2-5; D is perhaps TRBD2 (6 bases). In germline, CDR1 is SEHNR, CDR2 FQNEAQ (reference sequence). V was trimmed by 5 bases and J by 2 bases, leaving 18 bases between them. The CDR3 is made up of 16 amino acids. Here the CDR3 reads CASSPHSGVRQETQYF. CDR3 DNA sequence: TGTGCCAGCAGCCCCCACTCGGGGGTCAGGCAAGAGACCCAGTACTTC. The whole variable domain, filled in from reference TRBV7-9 and TRBJ2-5, reads DTGVSQNPRHKITKRGQNVTFRCDPISEHNRLYWYRQTLGQGPEFLTYFQNEAQLEKSRLLSDRFSAERPKGSFSTLEIQRTEQGDSAMYLCASSPHSGVRQETQYFGPGTRLLVL.

In its sample, this clonotype was seen a few times. The chain has TRBV20-1 and TRBJ2-7; no reliable D call. The V gene lost 1 base and the J gene lost 3 bases, with 13 bases spanning the gap. This CDR3 is built from 14 residues. Germline lookup yields CDR1 DFQATT and CDR2 SNEGSKA (reference sequence). The CDR3 DNA reads as TGCAGTGCTAGAGGAGTCCCGGGCGGCTACGAGCAGTACTTC. Translation gives CSARGVPGGYEQYF.

V gene TRBV5-1 combines with J gene TRBJ2-7; 12 nucleotides line up with TRBD2. The length of the CDR3 is 16 residues. CDR1 and CDR2 from the germline V gene are SGHRS and YFSETQ. J gave up 2 bases and V 0 bases, and 3 bases lay outside the gene matches. CDR3 sequence (DNA): TGCGCCAGCAGCTTGGGCCGACTAGCGGGAGCCTACGAGCAGTACTTC. The encoded protein is CASSLGRLAGAYEQYF. Full variable domain (rest looked up from reference TRBV5-1 and TRBJ2-7): KAGVTQTPRYLIKTRGQQVTLSCSPISGHRSVSWYQQTPGQGLQFLFEYFSETQRNKGNFPGRFSGRQFSNSRSEMNVSTLELGDSALYLCASSLGRLAGAYEQYFGPGTRLTVT.

This clonotype occurred many times. V usage is TRBV5-5 and J usage is TRBJ1-2; 11 bases are a match to TRBD1. The CDR3 covers 14 residues. Unmatched junction bases numbered 6, after V lost 4 bases and J lost 7 bases. In germline, CDR1 is SGHKS, CDR2 YYEKEE (reference sequence). The CDR3 is CASSAPGTGGGYTF. The CDR3 DNA sequence: TGTGCCAGCAGCGCCCCCGGGACAGGGGGTGGCTACACCTTC.

The chain uses TRBV18 and TRBJ2-7; the match to TRBD1 covers 7 bases. CDR1 KGHSH and CDR2 LQKENI come from the germline V gene. Trimming at V came to 6 bases and at J to 3 bases, leaving 11 bases not matched to a gene. CDR3 length: 15 residues. The CDR3 nucleotides are TGTGCCAGCTCGTCAACCGGGACAGTCCACTACGAGCAGTACTTC. As protein: CASSSTGTVHYEQYF.

This clonotype was counted only a few times. The V call is TRBV2, the J call TRBJ2-1; no definite D call. V was shortened by 0 bases and J by 0 bases, with 9 bases between the two germline ends. The germline V gene encodes CDR1 SNHLY and CDR2 FYNNEI. CDR3 length: 16 amino acids. This CDR3 reads CASSEALSNSYNEQFF. Written as DNA, the CDR3 is TGTGCCAGCAGTGAAGCGCTGAGCAACTCCTACAATGAGCAGTTCTTC.

This clonotype was picked up a small number of times. The genes are TRBV4-2 and TRBJ2-5; TRBD2 matches at 9 bases. The junction had 5 bases not matched to a gene; V was cut back by 1 base and J by 5 bases. This CDR3 region has 15 residues. Per germline, CDR1 LGHNA and CDR2 YNFKEQ. The CDR3 DNA sequence: TGTGCCAGCAGCCAAGCGGCGGGAGGGCCGGAGACCCAGTACTTC. Amino acids: CASSQAAGGPETQYF.

The V gene is TRBV7-2, the J gene TRBJ1-2; D is possibly TRBD1 (5 bases). CDR3 length: 12 residues. Germline CDR1 is SGHTA and CDR2 is FQGNSA. V lost 1 base, J lost 8 bases, and 8 bases lay in between. The CDR3: CASSLVGAGYTF. The CDR3 DNA sequence: TGTGCCAGCAGCTTAGTAGGGGCCGGCTACACCTTC.